This TCR beta chain was retrieved from a study of shared clonotypes between healthy human individuals. Sequenced by immunoSEQ multiplex PCR; TCRdb stores in-frame clones only, minus some. The data hold some 1.5 million clones, with over 95% observed a single time. Notes on this clone: Within the sample, other DNA sequences also encode this same CDR3.

CDR1 and CDR2 from the germline V gene are DFQATT and SNEGSKA (reference sequence). The ends were cut back, 1 base at V and 3 bases at J, with 4 bases in the middle. This CDR3 has 11 residues. The sequenced sample was naive CD4+ T cells sorted from blood. Subset: CD45RA+ positively selected. This sequence originates from a man aged 25 to 45 in good health. This chain connects TRBV20-1 to TRBJ2-7, with D unclear. The CDR3 reads CSARADYEQYF. The DNA for the CDR3 is TGCAGTGCTAGAGCTGACTACGAGCAGTACTTC.